This T cell receptor (beta chain) was sequenced in a study of T cell responses to AZD1222 COVID-19 vaccine. Germline assignment: CDR1 SGDLS and CDR2 YYNGEE. There are 13 residues in the CDR3. With 0 bases removed from V and 0 bases from J, the gap between germline ends came to 4 bases. Sequenced by immunoSEQ multiplex PCR; TCRdb stores in-frame clones only, minus some. The data hold 34,000 or so clones, with around nine tenths observed a single time. The V gene is TRBV9, the J gene TRBJ2-7, with unresolved D. The sample was peripheral blood, taken on day 0 of AZD1222 vaccination. The receptor was derived from an adult in good health. CDR3 amino acids: CASSVGPSYEQYF. DNA of the CDR3: TGTGCCAGCAGCGTAGGACCCTCCTACGAGCAGTACTTC.